The table lists the clone carrying this T cell receptor (beta chain) with a few counts. The antigen is not known. These data originate in a study of T cells after yellow fever vaccination. General observations from the study: Weaker, the secondary response peaked sooner, at day 5 versus 15.

Germline CDR1 reads MGHRA; CDR2 reads YSYEKL. Trimming removed 3 bases from V and 2 bases from J; junction bases left unmatched: 5. The CDR3 is 16 amino acids. Using its own MiXCR run on the 5' RACE reads, TCRdb lists one record per CDR3 protein. Of 300,000 to 400,000 distinct CDR3 sequences listed, around 13% were seen once; the top ten hold roughly 3%. The TCR originated in a man younger than 35 who received the YFV17D yellow fever vaccine. This chain uses TRBV4-1 with TRBJ2-3; TRBD2 matches 10 bases. The sequencing here drew on CD4+ T cells sorted from PBMCs, taken 15 days after the yellow fever booster vaccination. The CDR3 spells CASSQGGLAITDTQYF. The CDR3 nucleotides are TGCGCCAGCAGCCAGGGGGGACTAGCGATCACAGATACGCAGTATTTT.